These 19 T cell receptor beta chains share one sample of origin, sequenced in a study of OX40 agonist ivuxolimab in advanced cancers. Sequencing was performed with immunoSEQ multiplex PCR; in TCRdb, only in-frame clones are kept and a portion is missing. The profile covers tens of thousands of clones, with 75% to 90% appearing a single time and approximately 14% taken by the ten largest. Here the sequenced sample was CD4+ or CD8+ T cells sorted from blood, taken in a trial of the OX40 agonist ivuxolimab. All receptors come from an adult with an advanced solid tumor such as melanoma, head and neck, liver or kidney cancer.

The chain combines TRBV27 with TRBJ2-2; D gene uncertain. This CDR3 is 12 amino acids long. Trimming stripped 3 bases from V and 5 bases from J, with 4 bases between. Germline V CDR1 and CDR2: MNHEY, SMNVEV (reference sequence). CDR3 region: CASSFLTGELFF. CDR3 sequence (DNA): TGTGCCAGCAGTTTTTTGACCGGGGAGCTGTTTTTT.

The J gene is TRBJ2-7, the V gene TRBV10-3; 9 positions match TRBD1. The CDR3 is 16 residues long. Trimming at V came to 4 bases and at J to 6 bases, leaving 13 bases not matched to a gene. Germline CDR1 reads ENHRY; CDR2 reads SYGVKD. The CDR3 protein is CAISGGQGITPFEQYF. The CDR3 nucleotides are TGTGCCATCAGTGGAGGACAGGGGATTACCCCTTTCGAGCAGTACTTC.

The genes are TRBV5-4 and TRBJ2-7; the match to TRBD2 covers 8 bases. This CDR3 has 13 amino acids. J was trimmed by 2 bases and V by 4 bases; bases with no gene match: 2. From germline, CDR1 is SGHNT and CDR2 YYREEE (reference sequence). Here the CDR3 DNA reads TGTGCCAGCAGCCCGGGAGGGGCCTACGAGCAGTACTTC. Protein sequence: CASSPGGAYEQYF.

This chain connects TRBV5-1 to TRBJ2-7, with a possible D match to TRBD1 (5 bases). CDR3 length: 13 residues. Germline V gene data show CDR1 as SGHRS and CDR2 as YFSETQ. Trimming stripped 2 bases from V and 2 bases from J, with 8 bases between. CDR3 in DNA: TGCGCCAGCAGCTTCGACAGAACCTACGAGCAGTACTTC. As protein: CASSFDRTYEQYF. Using reference TRBV5-1 and TRBJ2-7 for the parts outside the CDR3, the full variable domain is KAGVTQTPRYLIKTRGQQVTLSCSPISGHRSVSWYQQTPGQGLQFLFEYFSETQRNKGNFPGRFSGRQFSNSRSEMNVSTLELGDSALYLCASSFDRTYEQYFGPGTRLTVT.

The V and J genes are TRBV4-1 and TRBJ1-2, with D perhaps TRBD1 (6 bases). V lost 0 bases and J 4 bases, leaving 12 bases between the germline ends. The CDR3 is made up of 15 amino acids. CDR1 and CDR2 from the germline V gene are MGHRA and YSYEKL. The CDR3 DNA reads TGCGCCAGCAGCCAAGAAGGGGGAGGGTTCTATGGCTACACCTTC. This translates into CASSQEGGGFYGYTF.

This chain uses TRBV11-2 with TRBJ2-7; weak D call: TRBD2 (6 bases). Germline lookup yields CDR1 SGHAT and CDR2 FQNNGV. The V end was cut by 2 bases, the J end by 2 bases, with 13 bases between. This CDR3 spans 15 amino acids. The CDR3 DNA is TGTGCCAGCAGCTTAAGTCCGGGGGAAGCCTACGAGCAGTACTTC. Protein: CASSLSPGEAYEQYF. The full variable domain, with the rest looked up from reference TRBV11-2 and TRBJ2-7, is EAGVAQSPRYKIIEKRQSVAFWCNPISGHATLYWYQQILGQGPKLLIQFQNNGVVDDSQLPKDRFSAERLKGVDSTLKIQPAKLEDSAVYLCASSLSPGEAYEQYFGPGTRLTVT.

This clone was observed a handful of times. The chain employs TRBV11-3 and TRBJ2-3, with 9 bases identical to TRBD1. CDR1 is SGHNT, CDR2 YENEEA, per germline. The CDR3 has 14 residues. V gave up 5 bases and J gave up 4 bases; unmatched junction bases: 4. DNA for the CDR3: TGTGCCAGCAGCCCGGGGACAGGGTCAGATACGCAGTATTTT. Amino acids: CASSPGTGSDTQYF.

The chain links TRBV5-4 to TRBJ1-2; 9 bases fit TRBD1. Germline trimming cut 4 bases from V and 4 bases from J; bases unmatched to any gene: 14. Germline CDR1 and CDR2: SGHNT and YYREEE (reference sequence). This CDR3 has 17 amino acids. CDR3 loop: CASSTLWGGTGSYGYTF. In DNA form, the CDR3 reads TGTGCCAGCAGCACCCTATGGGGCGGGACAGGGAGCTATGGCTACACCTTC.

The chain joins TRBV6-1 to TRBJ1-6; tentative D call: TRBD1 (5 bases). This CDR3 comprises 12 residues. CDR1 MNHNS and CDR2 SASEGT come from the germline V gene. V gave up 1 base and J gave up 14 bases, with 9 bases separating them. CDR3: CASSEVGGTLHF. The DNA for the CDR3 is TGTGCCAGCAGTGAAGTCGGGGGAACCCTCCACTTT.

The chain combines TRBV28 with TRBJ1-2; maybe TRBD1 (6 bases). The CDR3 runs 13 residues. From germline, CDR1 is MDHEN and CDR2 SYDVKM. Between the trimmed V and J ends, which lost 6 bases and 7 bases, there was a span of 15 bases. The CDR3 reads CASSHAGETGYTF. The DNA of the CDR3 is TGTGCCAGCAGCCACGCAGGGGAGACTGGCTACACCTTC.

The chain combines TRBV5-6 with TRBJ2-3, with 10 bases aligning to TRBD2. The V gene's germline CDR1 is SGHDT and CDR2 YYEEEE. Trimming removed 4 bases from V and 3 bases from J; junction bases left unmatched: 11. The CDR3 loop spans 17 amino acids. The CDR3 loop is CASSPPAASGSTDTQYF. CDR3 sequence (DNA): TGTGCCAGCAGCCCCCCCGCCGCTAGCGGGAGTACAGATACGCAGTATTTT.

The chain uses TRBV15 and TRBJ2-7, with 9 nucleotides matching TRBD1. After removal of 3 bases from V and 2 bases from J, the junction contained 5 bases not matched to a gene. Germline V gene lookup returns CDR1 LNHNV and CDR2 YYDKDF (reference sequence). The CDR3 is made up of 15 amino acids. The CDR3 sequence is CATSRSGTGTYEQYF. In nucleotides, the CDR3 is TGTGCCACCAGCAGGTCCGGGACAGGGACCTACGAGCAGTACTTC.

The chain combines TRBV7-7 with TRBJ2-2, with 9 bases identical to TRBD1. Germline CDR1 SSHAT, CDR2 FNYEAQ (reference sequence). The J segment lost 5 bases and the V segment lost 6 bases, leaving 7 bases of the junction unmatched. The CDR3 is made up of 15 amino acids. The CDR3 DNA reads TGTGCCAGCAGGGATCGGACAGGGGTTACCGGGGAGCTGTTTTTT. As protein: CASRDRTGVTGELFF.

The chain uses TRBV11-3 and TRBJ2-5; perhaps TRBD1 as D (7 bases). Trimming left V 5 bases short and J 1 base short, with 11 bases between. This CDR3 region has 14 residues. Germline lookup yields CDR1 SGHNT and CDR2 YENEEA. The CDR3 nucleotides are TGTGCCAGCAGCGCGGGACAGCCCCAAGAGACCCAGTACTTC. Protein: CASSAGQPQETQYF.

The V call is TRBV7-9, the J call TRBJ1-1; D unresolved. V was trimmed by 11 bases and J by 4 bases, leaving 17 bases between them. Germline V gene sequence: CDR1 SEHNR, CDR2 FQNEAQ (reference sequence). The CDR3 loop spans 13 amino acids. The CDR3 sequence is CAGVNPRGTEAFF. The CDR3 nucleotides are TGTGCCGGCGTTAACCCGCGCGGCACTGAAGCTTTCTTT.

This clone has a handful of counts. The gene calls are TRBV9 and TRBJ2-1, with 14 bases aligning to TRBD2. V lost 4 bases to trimming and J lost 7 bases; unmatched junction nucleotides: 10. CDR3 length: 17 residues. The germline V gene encodes CDR1 SGDLS and CDR2 YYNGEE. The CDR3 here is CASSPRTSGRMVNEQFF. CDR3 DNA sequence: TGTGCCAGCAGCCCTCGGACTAGCGGGAGGATGGTTAATGAGCAGTTCTTC. Using reference TRBV9 and TRBJ2-1 for the parts outside the CDR3, the full variable domain is DSGVTQTPKHLITATGQRVTLRCSPRSGDLSVYWYQQSLDQGLQFLIQYYNGEERAKGNILERFSAQQFPDLHSELNLSSLELGDSALYFCASSPRTSGRMVNEQFFGPGTRLTVL.

The sample holds one count of this clone. CDR3: CASSFWVQSDQPQHF. CDR3 nucleotides: TGTGCCAGCAGCTTTTGGGTGCAGTCGGATCAGCCCCAGCATTTT. The chain has TRBV5-6 and TRBJ1-5; D is undetermined. The CDR3 consists of 15 residues. Germline V CDR1 and CDR2: SGHDT, YYEEEE. Trimming shortened V by 2 bases and J by 5 bases, and 14 bases separated the two germline ends.

The chain recombines TRBV10-3 with TRBJ1-4; 11 nucleotides agree with TRBD1. V lost 0 bases and J lost 3; bases outside the gene matches: 6. The CDR3 loop spans 18 amino acids. Germline CDR1 reads ENHRY; CDR2 reads SYGVKD. CDR3 DNA sequence: TGTGCCATCAGTGAGTCGGGACAGGGGGATCTGGCTAATGAAAAACTGTTTTTT. Translating gives CAISESGQGDLANEKLFF.

The V and J genes are TRBV12-5 and TRBJ1-1, with D tentatively TRBD1 (6 bases). This CDR3 comprises 18 residues. Trimming pared 6 bases from V and 0 bases from J, leaving 23 bases between. Germline CDR1 LGHNT, CDR2 FRNRAP. The CDR3 loop reads CASGLGGGHTHMNTEAFF. The CDR3 DNA follows: TGTGCTAGTGGCCTAGGGGGTGGGCACACCCACATGAACACTGAAGCTTTCTTT.